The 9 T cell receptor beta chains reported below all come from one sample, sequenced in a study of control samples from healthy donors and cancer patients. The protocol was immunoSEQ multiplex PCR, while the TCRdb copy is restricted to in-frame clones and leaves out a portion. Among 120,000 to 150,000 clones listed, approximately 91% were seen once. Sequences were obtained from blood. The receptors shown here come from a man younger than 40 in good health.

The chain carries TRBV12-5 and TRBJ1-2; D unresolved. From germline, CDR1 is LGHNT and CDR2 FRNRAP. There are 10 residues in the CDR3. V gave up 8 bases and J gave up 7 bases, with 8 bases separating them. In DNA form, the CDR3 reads TGTGCTAGTCGAGGGATTGGCTACACCTTC. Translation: CASRGIGYTF.

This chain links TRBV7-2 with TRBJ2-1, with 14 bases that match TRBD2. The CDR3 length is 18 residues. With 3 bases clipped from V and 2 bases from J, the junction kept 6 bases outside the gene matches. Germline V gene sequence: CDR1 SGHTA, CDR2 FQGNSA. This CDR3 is CASSFRTSGRIAYNEQFF. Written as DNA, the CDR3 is TGTGCCAGCAGCTTCAGGACTAGCGGGAGGATAGCCTACAATGAGCAGTTCTTC.

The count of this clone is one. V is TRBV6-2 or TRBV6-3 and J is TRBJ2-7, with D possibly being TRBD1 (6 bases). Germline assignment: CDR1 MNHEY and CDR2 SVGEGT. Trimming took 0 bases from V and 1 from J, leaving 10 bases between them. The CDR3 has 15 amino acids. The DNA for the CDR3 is TGTGCCAGCAGTTACTCGGCGGACAGTTCCTACGAGCAGTACTTC. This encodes CASSYSADSSYEQYF.

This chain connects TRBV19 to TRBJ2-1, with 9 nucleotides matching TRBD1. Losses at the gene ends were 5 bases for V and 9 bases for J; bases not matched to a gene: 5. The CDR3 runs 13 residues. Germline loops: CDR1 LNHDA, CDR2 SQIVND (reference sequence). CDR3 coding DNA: TGTGCCAGTAGTCTACAGGGGGCAGGTGAGCAGTTCTTC. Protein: CASSLQGAGEQFF.

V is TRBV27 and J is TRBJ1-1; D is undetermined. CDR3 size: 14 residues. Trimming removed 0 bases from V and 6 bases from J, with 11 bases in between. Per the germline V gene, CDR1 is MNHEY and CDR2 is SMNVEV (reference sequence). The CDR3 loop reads CASSLSGFVAEAFF. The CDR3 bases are TGTGCCAGCAGTTTATCGGGGTTTGTGGCTGAAGCTTTCTTT.

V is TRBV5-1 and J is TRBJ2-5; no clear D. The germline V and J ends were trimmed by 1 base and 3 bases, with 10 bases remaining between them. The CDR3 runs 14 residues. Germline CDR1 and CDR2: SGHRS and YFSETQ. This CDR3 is CASSLISAEETQYF. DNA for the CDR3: TGCGCCAGCAGCTTGATTTCGGCTGAAGAGACCCAGTACTTC.

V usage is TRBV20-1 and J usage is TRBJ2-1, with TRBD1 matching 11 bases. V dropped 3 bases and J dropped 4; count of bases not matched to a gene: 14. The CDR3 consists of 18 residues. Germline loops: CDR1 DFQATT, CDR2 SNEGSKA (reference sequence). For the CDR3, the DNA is TGCAGTGCTAGTAGCACAGGGGGGGACAGGGGGAAATACAATGAGCAGTTCTTC. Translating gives CSASSTGGDRGKYNEQFF.

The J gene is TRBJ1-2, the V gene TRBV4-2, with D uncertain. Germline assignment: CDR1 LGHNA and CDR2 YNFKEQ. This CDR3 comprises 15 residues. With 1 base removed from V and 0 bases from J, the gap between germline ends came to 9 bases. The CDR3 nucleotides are TGTGCCAGCAGCCAAGGTGACCAAGCTAACTATGGCTACACCTTC. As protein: CASSQGDQANYGYTF.

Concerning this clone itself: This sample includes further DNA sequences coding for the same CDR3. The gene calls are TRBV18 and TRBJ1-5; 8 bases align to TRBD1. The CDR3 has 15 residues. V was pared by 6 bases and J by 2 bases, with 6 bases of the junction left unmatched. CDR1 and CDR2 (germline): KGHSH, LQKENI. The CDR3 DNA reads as TGTGCCAGCTCTCCCGACAGGGGCGGCAATCAGCCCCAGCATTTT. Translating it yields CASSPDRGGNQPQHF.